The rows below give T cell receptor beta chains drawn from one sample of a study of cytomegalovirus exposure and HLA in healthy donors. Data came from immunoSEQ multiplex PCR; TCRdb stores just in-frame clones and leaves some out. The sample shows about 130,000 clones, 70% to 90% of them seen only once. The sample comprised PBMCs. These receptors came from a woman aged 40 to 50 in good health and CMV-seropositive. Both conserved end residues are part of each CDR3. Each record gives: J gene, D gene, clone size, V gene, CDR3 protein, CDR3 DNA. D genes are given only for firm matches. Size tells how often a clone was seen (once, few, many) or the class of an expanded clone, and some rows leave it out.

j_call: TRBJ2-7
d_call: .
clone_size: few
v_call: TRBV6-1
cdr3_aa: CASSERGLSEQYF
cdr3_nt: TGTGCCAGCAGCGAAAGGGGGTTGTCCGAGCAGTACTTC

j_call: TRBJ2-7
d_call: .
clone_size: .
v_call: TRBV7-9
cdr3_aa: CASSLGEEQYF
cdr3_nt: TGTGCCAGCAGCCTAGGGGAGGAGCAGTACTTC

j_call: TRBJ1-2
d_call: TRBD1
clone_size: once
v_call: TRBV7-2
cdr3_aa: CASSPNRPQGRINYGYTF
cdr3_nt: TGTGCCAGCAGCCCCAACCGACCACAGGGGAGGATTAACTATGGCTACACCTTC

j_call: TRBJ2-7
d_call: TRBD2
clone_size: .
v_call: TRBV6-5
cdr3_aa: CASSTSGRMFYEQYF
cdr3_nt: TGTGCCAGCAGTACTAGCGGGAGGATGTTTTACGAGCAGTACTTC

j_call: TRBJ1-5
d_call: .
clone_size: .
v_call: TRBV19
cdr3_aa: CASSITGSNQPQHF
cdr3_nt: TGTGCCAGTAGTATAACCGGGAGCAATCAGCCCCAGCATTTT

j_call: TRBJ2-7
d_call: TRBD1
clone_size: .
v_call: TRBV13
cdr3_aa: CASSAPDRGAYEQYF
cdr3_nt: TGTGCCAGCAGCGCACCGGACAGGGGCGCCTACGAGCAGTACTTC

j_call: TRBJ2-7
d_call: TRBD2
clone_size: .
v_call: TRBV25-1
cdr3_aa: CASSWDYYEQYF
cdr3_nt: TGTGCCAGCAGTTGGGACTACTACGAGCAGTACTTC

j_call: TRBJ2-7
d_call: TRBD2
clone_size: few
v_call: TRBV6-1
cdr3_aa: CASSGLFGGSKNEQYF
cdr3_nt: TGTGCCAGCAGTGGGTTATTTGGCGGGAGTAAGAACGAGCAGTACTTC

j_call: TRBJ2-3
d_call: TRBD2
clone_size: .
v_call: TRBV6-1
cdr3_aa: CASSEGGTSGRISQYF
cdr3_nt: TGTGCCAGCAGTGAAGGGGGGACTAGCGGGAGAATTTCGCAGTATTTT

j_call: TRBJ1-6
d_call: .
clone_size: .
v_call: TRBV5-1
cdr3_aa: CASSSGERVSPLHF
cdr3_nt: TGCGCCAGCAGCTCCGGTGAGAGGGTTTCACCCCTCCACTTT

j_call: TRBJ2-7
d_call: .
clone_size: .
v_call: TRBV6-1
cdr3_aa: CASSVLYEQYF
cdr3_nt: TGTGCCAGCAGTGTATTGTACGAGCAGTACTTC

j_call: TRBJ2-7
d_call: .
clone_size: .
v_call: TRBV9
cdr3_aa: CASSPLGAGASYEQYF
cdr3_nt: TGTGCCAGCAGCCCCCTGGGAGCGGGCGCCTCCTACGAGCAGTACTTC

j_call: TRBJ2-5
d_call: TRBD1
clone_size: .
v_call: TRBV9
cdr3_aa: CASSTYGQVLYF
cdr3_nt: TGTGCCAGCAGCACCTACGGACAGGTTCTGTACTTC

j_call: TRBJ2-3
d_call: TRBD1
clone_size: .
v_call: TRBV15
cdr3_aa: CATEIGTGRPDTQYF
cdr3_nt: TGTGCCACCGAGATTGGGACAGGGAGGCCAGATACGCAGTATTTT

j_call: TRBJ2-7
d_call: TRBD2
clone_size: .
v_call: TRBV6-6
cdr3_aa: CASSTWGGRRSYEQYF
cdr3_nt: TGTGCCAGCAGTACGTGGGGCGGGAGACGGTCCTACGAGCAGTACTTC

j_call: TRBJ2-2
d_call: TRBD1
clone_size: once
v_call: TRBV27
cdr3_aa: CASSPGQGSPGELFF
cdr3_nt: TGTGCCAGCAGTCCCGGACAGGGAAGCCCCGGGGAGCTGTTTTTT

j_call: TRBJ2-3
d_call: .
clone_size: .
v_call: TRBV11-2
cdr3_aa: CASSLGLTNTQYF
cdr3_nt: TGTGCCAGCAGCTTAGGGTTAACAAATACGCAGTATTTT

j_call: TRBJ2-1
d_call: TRBD2
clone_size: .
v_call: TRBV5-1
cdr3_aa: CASSAGLADNEQFF
cdr3_nt: TGCGCCAGCAGCGCGGGACTAGCGGACAATGAGCAGTTCTTC

j_call: TRBJ2-3
d_call: TRBD2
clone_size: .
v_call: TRBV9
cdr3_aa: CASSVLAGVSTDTQYF
cdr3_nt: TGTGCCAGCAGCGTCCTAGCGGGAGTGAGCACAGATACGCAGTATTTT

j_call: TRBJ1-1
d_call: TRBD1
clone_size: .
v_call: TRBV30
cdr3_aa: CAYRGTEAFF
cdr3_nt: TGTGCCTACAGGGGGACTGAAGCTTTCTTT

j_call: TRBJ2-7
d_call: .
clone_size: .
v_call: TRBV28
cdr3_aa: CASGEGSPEQYF
cdr3_nt: TGTGCCAGCGGAGAGGGAAGTCCCGAGCAGTACTTC

j_call: TRBJ2-7
d_call: .
clone_size: once
v_call: TRBV6-1
cdr3_aa: CASGSRRQSYEQYF
cdr3_nt: TGTGCCAGCGGGTCTAGAAGACAGTCCTACGAGCAGTACTTC

j_call: TRBJ2-1
d_call: .
clone_size: .
v_call: TRBV7-2
cdr3_aa: CASSLAPRVNEQFF
cdr3_nt: TGTGCCAGCAGCTTAGCGCCGAGGGTGAATGAGCAGTTCTTC

j_call: TRBJ1-1
d_call: TRBD1
clone_size: .
v_call: TRBV5-1
cdr3_aa: CASSSQGDTEAFF
cdr3_nt: TGCGCCAGCAGCTCACAGGGGGACACTGAAGCTTTCTTT

j_call: TRBJ2-7
d_call: TRBD1
clone_size: once
v_call: TRBV6-4
cdr3_aa: CASRTDRGHEQYF
cdr3_nt: TGTGCCAGCAGAACCGACAGGGGTCACGAGCAGTACTTC

j_call: TRBJ2-7
d_call: TRBD2
clone_size: few
v_call: TRBV28
cdr3_aa: CASSLGLAATYEQYF
cdr3_nt: TGTGCCAGCAGTCTGGGACTAGCGGCCACCTACGAGCAGTACTTC

j_call: TRBJ1-2
d_call: .
clone_size: .
v_call: TRBV28
cdr3_aa: CASTNRAYGYTF
cdr3_nt: TGTGCCAGCACTAACAGGGCCTATGGCTACACCTTC

j_call: TRBJ1-2
d_call: TRBD1
clone_size: .
v_call: TRBV4-3
cdr3_aa: CASSQTGFYGYTF
cdr3_nt: TGCGCCAGCAGCCAGACAGGGTTCTATGGCTACACCTTC

j_call: TRBJ1-1
d_call: .
clone_size: .
v_call: TRBV27
cdr3_aa: CASSPWRGNTEAFF
cdr3_nt: TGTGCCAGCAGTCCTTGGAGAGGGAATACTGAAGCTTTCTTT

j_call: TRBJ2-3
d_call: TRBD2
clone_size: .
v_call: TRBV4-2
cdr3_aa: CASSPGIGTSGVTDTQYF
cdr3_nt: TGTGCCAGCAGCCCGGGAATCGGGACTAGCGGGGTCACAGATACGCAGTATTTT

j_call: TRBJ1-2
d_call: .
clone_size: once
v_call: TRBV6-5
cdr3_aa: CASSYEGGYGYTF
cdr3_nt: TGTGCCAGCAGTTACGAGGGGGGGTACGGCTACACCTTC

j_call: TRBJ1-1
d_call: .
clone_size: .
v_call: TRBV19
cdr3_aa: CASTYGREKPTEAFF
cdr3_nt: TGTGCCAGTACCTATGGCAGGGAAAAACCCACTGAAGCTTTCTTT

j_call: TRBJ2-7
d_call: .
clone_size: once
v_call: TRBV12-2
cdr3_aa: CASRLAQTAESCEQYF
cdr3_nt: TGTGCAAGTCGCTTAGCCCAGACAGCCGAATCATGCGAGCAGTACTTC

j_call: TRBJ2-1
d_call: TRBD2
clone_size: .
v_call: TRBV6-1
cdr3_aa: CASKAGGSYNEQFF
cdr3_nt: TGTGCCAGCAAAGCGGGAGGCTCCTACAATGAGCAGTTCTTC

j_call: TRBJ1-1
d_call: .
clone_size: .
v_call: TRBV15
cdr3_aa: CATLGGTEAFF
cdr3_nt: TGTGCCACCTTGGGGGGGACTGAAGCTTTCTTT

j_call: TRBJ2-3
d_call: .
clone_size: .
v_call: TRBV14
cdr3_aa: CASSQDFAAFTDTQYF
cdr3_nt: TGTGCCAGCAGCCAAGATTTCGCGGCTTTCACAGATACGCAGTATTTT

j_call: TRBJ2-2
d_call: .
clone_size: .
v_call: TRBV7-3
cdr3_aa: CASSPTGNTGELFF
cdr3_nt: TGTGCCAGCAGCCCTACAGGGAACACCGGGGAGCTGTTTTTT

j_call: TRBJ2-2
d_call: TRBD1
clone_size: .
v_call: TRBV7-8
cdr3_aa: CASSLGSQGAGTGELFF
cdr3_nt: TGTGCCAGCAGCTTAGGTTCTCAGGGGGCGGGCACCGGGGAGCTGTTTTTT

j_call: TRBJ1-4
d_call: TRBD1
clone_size: .
v_call: TRBV30
cdr3_aa: CAWSATGEKLFF
cdr3_nt: TGTGCCTGGAGTGCGACAGGGGAAAAACTGTTTTTT

j_call: TRBJ1-2
d_call: .
clone_size: .
v_call: TRBV4-2
cdr3_aa: CASSQDSRTSYYGYTF
cdr3_nt: TGTGCCAGCAGCCAAGATAGTCGGACTTCTTACTATGGCTACACCTTC

j_call: TRBJ2-5
d_call: TRBD1
clone_size: .
v_call: TRBV9
cdr3_aa: CASSNSGTGKETQYF
cdr3_nt: TGTGCCAGCAGCAATTCCGGGACAGGGAAAGAGACCCAGTACTTC

j_call: TRBJ2-4
d_call: TRBD2
clone_size: few
v_call: TRBV15
cdr3_aa: CATSTSGVAKNIQYF
cdr3_nt: TGTGCCACCAGTACTAGCGGAGTAGCCAAAAACATTCAGTACTTC

j_call: TRBJ1-1
d_call: TRBD1
clone_size: .
v_call: TRBV29-1
cdr3_aa: CSVEVPTGEAFF
cdr3_nt: TGCAGCGTTGAAGTGCCGACAGGGGAAGCTTTCTTT

j_call: TRBJ2-6
d_call: .
clone_size: .
v_call: TRBV19
cdr3_aa: CASSISASGANVLTF
cdr3_nt: TGTGCCAGTAGTATAAGCGCTTCTGGGGCCAACGTCCTGACTTTC

j_call: TRBJ2-1
d_call: TRBD2
clone_size: .
v_call: TRBV9
cdr3_aa: CASSVWIAGGSQSNEQFF
cdr3_nt: TGTGCCAGCAGCGTCTGGATAGCGGGGGGATCGCAGTCCAATGAGCAGTTCTTC

j_call: TRBJ2-5
d_call: TRBD1
clone_size: .
v_call: TRBV7-8
cdr3_aa: CASSARQGGQETQYF
cdr3_nt: TGTGCCAGCAGCGCGAGACAGGGCGGCCAAGAGACCCAGTACTTC

j_call: TRBJ2-3
d_call: TRBD2
clone_size: .
v_call: TRBV4-2
cdr3_aa: CASSQIAGGTDTQYF
cdr3_nt: TGTGCCAGCAGCCAGATAGCGGGGGGCACAGATACGCAGTATTTT

j_call: TRBJ1-1
d_call: .
clone_size: .
v_call: TRBV11-2
cdr3_aa: CASSFQGRSFF
cdr3_nt: TGTGCCAGCAGCTTTCAGGGGCGGTCTTTCTTT

j_call: TRBJ2-5
d_call: TRBD2
clone_size: .
v_call: TRBV5-1
cdr3_aa: CASSLAGGELETQYF
cdr3_nt: TGCGCCAGCAGCCTAGCGGGGGGGGAATTAGAGACCCAGTACTTC

j_call: TRBJ1-5
d_call: .
clone_size: .
v_call: TRBV7-9
cdr3_aa: CASSQGRAHQPQHF
cdr3_nt: TGTGCCAGCAGCCAAGGGAGGGCACACCAGCCCCAGCATTTT

j_call: TRBJ2-7
d_call: TRBD1
clone_size: .
v_call: TRBV7-9
cdr3_aa: CASSLDDRGEYEQYF
cdr3_nt: TGTGCCAGCAGCTTAGACGACAGGGGAGAATACGAGCAGTACTTC

j_call: TRBJ2-7
d_call: TRBD2
clone_size: .
v_call: TRBV15
cdr3_aa: CATRIAGGPYEQYF
cdr3_nt: TGTGCCACCAGGATAGCGGGAGGGCCCTACGAGCAGTACTTC

j_call: TRBJ1-3
d_call: TRBD1
clone_size: .
v_call: TRBV28
cdr3_aa: CASSLPGQGRNTIYF
cdr3_nt: TGTGCCAGCAGTTTGCCGGGACAGGGGAGAAACACCATATATTTT

j_call: TRBJ1-2
d_call: TRBD1
clone_size: .
v_call: TRBV4-1
cdr3_aa: CASSATGAENYGYTF
cdr3_nt: TGCGCCAGCAGTGCGACAGGGGCGGAAAACTATGGCTACACCTTC